This T cell receptor beta chain derives from a study of T cell repertoires in cytomegalovirus infection (dated by TCRdb to the late 2010s). Looking at the study overall: The HLA type of each donor mattered for the analysis, because public TCR beta signatures pointed to carriage of CMV infection along with the matching HLA type. Broad study findings and their caveats: In both this cohort and an independent roughly 330-donor cohort, the cumulative frequency of public TCR beta family members distinguished carriers of CMV infection plus the relevant HLA type. The ex vivo response was dominated by HLA-C-restricted CMV-specific TCR beta clonotypes, which also provided the single most frequent clonotype in two of eight donors.

Between the V and J ends, shortened by 4 bases and 5 bases respectively, the junction contains 17 bases. The CDR3 sequence holds 15 residues, the cysteine and phenylalanine included. The CDR3 DNA has 45 bases and is translated from base 1. Taken from the germline V gene, the CDR1 and CDR2 loops are SGHTA and FQGNSA. These reads were obtained on an Illumina HiSeq 1500. TCRdb reprocessing: public reads trimmed at Q25 with fastp, clones called with MiXCR, in-frame beta chains kept. Rows matching on CDR3 protein sequence are summarized as one entry with the most common DNA and genes. This sample lists under 150,000 distinct CDR3 sequences; roughly 9% were detected once. Roughly 9.1% of the sample goes to the ten largest clones. This clonotype appeared many times. Its antigen remains unidentified. No base-level quality is on record; no much larger clone is a single base apart.

The chain is assembled from TRBV7-2 and TRBJ2-5; D gene: possibly TRBD1, on 7 matching bases. The sample was PBMCs. This TCR was sampled from a human donor in good health (CMV status not recorded). Some clones in this sample may be carry-over from other donors' samples. The CDR3 is CASSYLAGGQETQYF. The sequenced DNA is TGTGCCAGCAGCTACCTAGCAGGGGGGCAGGAGACCCAGTACTTC. With the portions outside the CDR3 filled from the reference TRBV7-2 and TRBJ2-5 genes, the complete variable region becomes GAGVSQSPSNKVTEKGKDVELRCDPISGHTALYWYRQSLGQGLEFLIYFQGNSAPDKSGLPSDRFSAERTGGSVSTLTIQRTQQEDSAVYLCASSYLAGGQETQYFGPGTRLLVL.